This TCR beta chain is drawn from a study of blood T cell repertoires in COVID-19. Only in-frame clones appear in the TCRdb table, and some are missing; sequencing was by immunoSEQ multiplex PCR. The sample yields approximately 210,000 clones, roughly 84% seen once. Recruited during active infection, patients (from Seattle) were subsequently followed longitudinally. Sequenced input: peripheral blood. The TCR originated in a woman of 80 years or more with COVID-19, enrolled during active disease.

CDR3 region: CASSAERDRGISPLHF. Here the CDR3 DNA reads TGTGCCAGTAGTGCCGAAAGGGACAGGGGAATCTCACCCCTCCACTTT. This chain connects TRBV19 to TRBJ1-6; 10 bases match TRBD1. The V gene end was trimmed by 5 bases and the J gene end by 10 bases; junction bases not matched to a gene: 11. This CDR3 spans 16 amino acids. CDR1 is LNHDA and CDR2 is SQIVND in the germline V gene (reference sequence). The full variable domain, with the rest looked up from reference TRBV19 and TRBJ1-6, is DGGITQSPKYLFRKEGQNVTLSCEQNLNHDAMYWYRQDPGQGLRLIYYSQIVNDFQKGDIAEGYSVSREKKESFPLTVTSAQKNPTAFYLCASSAERDRGISPLHFGNGTRLTVT.